This T cell receptor (beta chain) is drawn from a study of blood T cell repertoires in COVID-19. On the study more broadly: Italy, Spain and the United States were the sources of the convalescent and acute COVID-19 samples. The cDNA or gDNA used as material had been derived from T cells, B-cell-depleted T cells, or PBMCs.

Original analysis: Reference gene primer amplification yielded estimated nucleated cell counts. Data came from immunoSEQ multiplex PCR; TCRdb stores just in-frame clones and leaves some out. V and J calls and clone size come straight from that table; D and trimming were deduced from the DNA. The sample holds about 160,000 clones, approximately 84% seen once. Sample: peripheral blood. The clonotype was recovered from a woman older than 75 with acute or convalescent COVID-19.

The CDR3 loop reads CASSLGLAGEETQYF. CDR3 coding DNA: TGCGCCAGCAGCCTGGGACTAGCGGGGGAAGAGACCCAGTACTTC. The chain joins TRBV5-1 to TRBJ2-5; 14 bases agree with TRBD2. This CDR3 has 15 residues. From germline, CDR1 is SGHRS and CDR2 YFSETQ. V trimming: 4 bases; J trimming: 3 bases; junction bases outside the gene matches: 2.